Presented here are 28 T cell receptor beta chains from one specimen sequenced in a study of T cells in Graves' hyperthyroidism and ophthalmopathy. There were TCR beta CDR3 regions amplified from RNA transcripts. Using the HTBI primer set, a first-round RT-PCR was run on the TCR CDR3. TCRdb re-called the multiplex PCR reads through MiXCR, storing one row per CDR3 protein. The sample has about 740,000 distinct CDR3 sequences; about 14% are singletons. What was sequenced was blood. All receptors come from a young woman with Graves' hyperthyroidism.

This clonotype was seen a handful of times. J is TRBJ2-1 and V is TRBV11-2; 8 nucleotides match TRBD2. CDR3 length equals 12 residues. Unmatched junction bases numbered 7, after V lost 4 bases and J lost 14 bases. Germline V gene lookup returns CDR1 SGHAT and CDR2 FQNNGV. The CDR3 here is CASSWGGSGEFF. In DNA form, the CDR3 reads TGTGCCAGCAGCTGGGGGGGTAGCGGGGAGTTCTTC. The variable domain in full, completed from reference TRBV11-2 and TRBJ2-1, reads EAGVAQSPRYKIIEKRQSVAFWCNPISGHATLYWYQQILGQGPKLLIQFQNNGVVDDSQLPKDRFSAERLKGVDSTLKIQPAKLEDSAVYLCASSWGGSGEFFGPGTRLTVL.

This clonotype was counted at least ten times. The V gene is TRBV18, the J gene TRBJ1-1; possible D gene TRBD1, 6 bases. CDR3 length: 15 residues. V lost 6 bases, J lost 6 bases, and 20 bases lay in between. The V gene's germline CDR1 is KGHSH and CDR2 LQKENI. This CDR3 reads CASSPAAGVSAEAFF. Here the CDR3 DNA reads TGTGCCAGCTCTCCGGCTGCAGGGGTCTCGGCTGAAGCTTTCTTT.

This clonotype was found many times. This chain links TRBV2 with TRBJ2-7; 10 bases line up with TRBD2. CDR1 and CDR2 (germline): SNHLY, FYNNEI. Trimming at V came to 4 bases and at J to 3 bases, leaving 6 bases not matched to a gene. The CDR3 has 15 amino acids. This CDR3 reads CASSASGSHYYEQYF. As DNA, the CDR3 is TGTGCCAGCAGTGCTAGCGGGAGTCATTACTACGAGCAGTACTTC.

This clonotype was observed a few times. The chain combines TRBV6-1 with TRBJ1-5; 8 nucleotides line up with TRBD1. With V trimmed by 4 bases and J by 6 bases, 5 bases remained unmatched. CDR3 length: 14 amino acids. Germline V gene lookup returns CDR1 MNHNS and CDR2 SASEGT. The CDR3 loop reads CASSVDRGPQPQHF. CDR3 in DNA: TGTGCCAGCAGTGTTGACAGGGGCCCTCAGCCCCAGCATTTT.

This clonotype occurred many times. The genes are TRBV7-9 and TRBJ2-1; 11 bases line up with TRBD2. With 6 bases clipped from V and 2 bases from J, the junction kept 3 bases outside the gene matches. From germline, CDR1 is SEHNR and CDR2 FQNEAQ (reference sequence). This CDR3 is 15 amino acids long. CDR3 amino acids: CASRVLAGAYNEQFF. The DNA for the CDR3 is TGTGCCAGCAGAGTACTAGCGGGAGCCTACAATGAGCAGTTCTTC.

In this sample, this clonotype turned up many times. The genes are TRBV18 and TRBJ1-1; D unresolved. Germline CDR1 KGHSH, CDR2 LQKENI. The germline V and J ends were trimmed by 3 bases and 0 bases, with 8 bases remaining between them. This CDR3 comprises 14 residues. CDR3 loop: CASSPAQMNTEAFF. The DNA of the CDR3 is TGTGCCAGCTCACCGGCACAGATGAACACTGAAGCTTTCTTT. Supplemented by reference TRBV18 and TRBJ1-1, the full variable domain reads NAGVMQNPRHLVRRRGQEARLRCSPMKGHSHVYWYRQLPEEGLKFMVYLQKENIIDESGMPKERFSAEFPKEGPSILRIQQVVRGDSAAYFCASSPAQMNTEAFFGQGTRLTVV.

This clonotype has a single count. DNA for the CDR3: TGTGCCAGCAGCTTAGCGGGGGCAGAAGGTACAGATACGCAGTATTTT. It encodes CASSLAGAEGTDTQYF. The rearrangement uses TRBV7-9 and TRBJ2-3; a possible D gene is TRBD1 (6 bases). V was cut by 0 bases and J by 3 bases, with 13 bases left in between. CDR1 SEHNR and CDR2 FQNEAQ come from the germline V gene (reference sequence). The CDR3 runs 16 residues.

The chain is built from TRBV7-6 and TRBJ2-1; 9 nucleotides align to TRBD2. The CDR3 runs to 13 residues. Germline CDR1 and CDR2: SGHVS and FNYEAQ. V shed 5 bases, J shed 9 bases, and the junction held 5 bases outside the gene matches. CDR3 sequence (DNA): TGTGCCAGCAGCCCGGGACTAGCAGCTGAGCAGTTCTTC. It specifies CASSPGLAAEQFF.

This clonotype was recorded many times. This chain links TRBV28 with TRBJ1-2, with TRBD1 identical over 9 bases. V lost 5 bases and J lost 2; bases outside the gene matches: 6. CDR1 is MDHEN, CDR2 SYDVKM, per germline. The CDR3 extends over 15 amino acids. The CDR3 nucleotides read TGTGCCAGCAGTCCGGGGACAGGGCTGAACTATGGCTACACCTTC. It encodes CASSPGTGLNYGYTF.

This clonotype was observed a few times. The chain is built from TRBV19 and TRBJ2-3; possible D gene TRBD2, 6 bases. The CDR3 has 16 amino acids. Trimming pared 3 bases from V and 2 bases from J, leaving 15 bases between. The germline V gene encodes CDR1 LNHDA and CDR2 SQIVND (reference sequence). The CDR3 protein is CASSISKGGTTDTQYF. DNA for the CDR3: TGTGCCAGTAGTATTAGTAAAGGCGGGACCACAGATACGCAGTATTTT. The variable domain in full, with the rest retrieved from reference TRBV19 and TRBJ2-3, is DGGITQSPKYLFRKEGQNVTLSCEQNLNHDAMYWYRQDPGQGLRLIYYSQIVNDFQKGDIAEGYSVSREKKESFPLTVTSAQKNPTAFYLCASSISKGGTTDTQYFGPGTRLTVL.

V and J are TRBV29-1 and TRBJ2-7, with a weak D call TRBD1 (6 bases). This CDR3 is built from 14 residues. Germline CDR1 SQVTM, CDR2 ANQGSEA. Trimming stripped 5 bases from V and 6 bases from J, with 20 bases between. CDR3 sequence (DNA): TGCAGCGTTTTAAGCACAGGGCAGCGACGCGAGCAGTACTTC. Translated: CSVLSTGQRREQYF.

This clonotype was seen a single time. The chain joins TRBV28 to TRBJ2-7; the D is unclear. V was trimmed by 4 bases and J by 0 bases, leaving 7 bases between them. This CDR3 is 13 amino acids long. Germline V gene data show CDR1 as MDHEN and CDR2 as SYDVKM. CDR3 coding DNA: TGTGCCAGCAGTTCTGCCGGCTCCTACGAGCAGTACTTC. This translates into CASSSAGSYEQYF.

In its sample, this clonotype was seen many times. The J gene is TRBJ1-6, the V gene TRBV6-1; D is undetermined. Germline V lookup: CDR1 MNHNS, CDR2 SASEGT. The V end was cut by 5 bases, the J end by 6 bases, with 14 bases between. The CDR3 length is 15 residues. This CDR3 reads CASSTGDYTNSPLHF. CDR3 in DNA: TGTGCCAGCAGTACCGGGGATTATACTAATTCACCCCTCCACTTT.

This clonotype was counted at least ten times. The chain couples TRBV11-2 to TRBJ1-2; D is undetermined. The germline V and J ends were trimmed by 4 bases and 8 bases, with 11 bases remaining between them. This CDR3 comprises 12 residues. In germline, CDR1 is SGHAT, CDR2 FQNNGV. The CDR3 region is CASSWVGPGYTF. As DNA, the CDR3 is TGTGCCAGCAGCTGGGTCGGGCCCGGCTACACCTTC.

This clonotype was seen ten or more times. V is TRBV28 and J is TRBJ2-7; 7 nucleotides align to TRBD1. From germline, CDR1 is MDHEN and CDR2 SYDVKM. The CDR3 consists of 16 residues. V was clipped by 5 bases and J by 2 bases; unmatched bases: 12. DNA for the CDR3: TGTGCCAGCAGTGGCTCAAAGCTTCAGGGGGCCTACGAGCAGTACTTC. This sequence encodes CASSGSKLQGAYEQYF.

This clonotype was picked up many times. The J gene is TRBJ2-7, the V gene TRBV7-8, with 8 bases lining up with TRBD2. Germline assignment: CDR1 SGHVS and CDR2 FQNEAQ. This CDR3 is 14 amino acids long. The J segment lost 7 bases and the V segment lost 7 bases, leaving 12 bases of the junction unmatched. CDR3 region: CASTRFGGGREQYF. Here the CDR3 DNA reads TGTGCCAGCACCCGCTTCGGGGGGGGGAGGGAGCAGTACTTC.

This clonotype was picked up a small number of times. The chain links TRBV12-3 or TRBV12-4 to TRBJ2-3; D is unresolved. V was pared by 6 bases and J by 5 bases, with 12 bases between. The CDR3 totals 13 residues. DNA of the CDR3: TGTGCCAGCAGCCCCGAATTGAAAGATACGCAGTATTTT. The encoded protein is CASSPELKDTQYF.

The CDR3 nucleotides are TGTGCCAGCAGCTTGGGGGCCGGGACAGGGACCTACAATGAGCAGTTCTTC. Translated: CASSLGAGTGTYNEQFF. The chain carries TRBV5-6 and TRBJ2-1; 9 bases fit TRBD1. This CDR3 has 17 residues. V shed 0 bases, J shed 2 bases, and the junction held 6 bases outside the gene matches. Germline V gene lookup returns CDR1 SGHDT and CDR2 YYEEEE.

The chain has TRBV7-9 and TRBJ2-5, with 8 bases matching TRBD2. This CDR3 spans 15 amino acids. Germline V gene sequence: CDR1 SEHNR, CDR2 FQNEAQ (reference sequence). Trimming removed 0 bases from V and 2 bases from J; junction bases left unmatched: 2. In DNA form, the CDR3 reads TGTGCCAGCAGCTTAGCGGTAGCGGGGCAAGAGACCCAGTACTTC. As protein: CASSLAVAGQETQYF. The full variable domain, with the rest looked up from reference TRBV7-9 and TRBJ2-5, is DTGVSQNPRHKITKRGQNVTFRCDPISEHNRLYWYRQTLGQGPEFLTYFQNEAQLEKSRLLSDRFSAERPKGSFSTLEIQRTEQGDSAMYLCASSLAVAGQETQYFGPGTRLLVL.

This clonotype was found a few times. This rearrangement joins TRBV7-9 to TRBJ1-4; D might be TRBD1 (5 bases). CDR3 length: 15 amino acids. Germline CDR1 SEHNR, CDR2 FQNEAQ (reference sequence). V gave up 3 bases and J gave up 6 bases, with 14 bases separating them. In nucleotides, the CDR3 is TGTGCCAGCAGCTTTGACCGGGCGGGGGATGAAAAACTGTTTTTT. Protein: CASSFDRAGDEKLFF.

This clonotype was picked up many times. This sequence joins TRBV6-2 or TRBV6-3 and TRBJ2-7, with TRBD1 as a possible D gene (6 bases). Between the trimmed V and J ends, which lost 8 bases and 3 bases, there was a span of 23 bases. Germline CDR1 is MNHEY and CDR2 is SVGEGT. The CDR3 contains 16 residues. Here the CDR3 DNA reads TGTGCCAGCCAGAGCCCCACAGGGATAGAACACTACGAGCAGTACTTC. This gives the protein CASQSPTGIEHYEQYF.

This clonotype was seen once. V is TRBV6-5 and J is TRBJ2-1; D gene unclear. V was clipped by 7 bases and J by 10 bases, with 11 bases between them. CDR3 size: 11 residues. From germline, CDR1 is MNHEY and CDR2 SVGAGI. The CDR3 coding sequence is TGTGCCAGCAAGTTGGTCGGCGAGCAGTTCTTC. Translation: CASKLVGEQFF.

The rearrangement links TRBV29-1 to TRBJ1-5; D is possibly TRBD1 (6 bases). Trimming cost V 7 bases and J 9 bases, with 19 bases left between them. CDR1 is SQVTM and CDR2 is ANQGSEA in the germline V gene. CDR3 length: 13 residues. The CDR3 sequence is CSASDSPSGPQHF. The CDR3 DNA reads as TGCAGCGCCTCGGACAGCCCCTCGGGGCCCCAGCATTTT.

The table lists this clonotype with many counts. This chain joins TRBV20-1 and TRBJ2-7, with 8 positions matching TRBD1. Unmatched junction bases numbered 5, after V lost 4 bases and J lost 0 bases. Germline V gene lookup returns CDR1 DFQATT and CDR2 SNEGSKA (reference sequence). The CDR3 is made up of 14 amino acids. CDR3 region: CSATVTGASYEQYF. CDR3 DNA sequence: TGCAGTGCTACGGTGACAGGGGCCTCCTACGAGCAGTACTTC.

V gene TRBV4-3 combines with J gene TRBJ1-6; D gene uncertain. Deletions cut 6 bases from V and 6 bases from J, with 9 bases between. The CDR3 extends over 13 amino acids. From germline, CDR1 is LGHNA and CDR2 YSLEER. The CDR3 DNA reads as TGCGCCAGCAGTCCTGAACCTAATTCACCCCTCCACTTT. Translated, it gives CASSPEPNSPLHF.

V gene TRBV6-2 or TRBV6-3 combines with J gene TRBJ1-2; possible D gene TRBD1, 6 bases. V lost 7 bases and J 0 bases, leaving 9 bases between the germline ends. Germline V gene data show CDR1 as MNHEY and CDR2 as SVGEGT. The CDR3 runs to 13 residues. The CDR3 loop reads CASTRTANYGYTF. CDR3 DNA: TGTGCCAGCACACGGACAGCTAACTATGGCTACACCTTC.

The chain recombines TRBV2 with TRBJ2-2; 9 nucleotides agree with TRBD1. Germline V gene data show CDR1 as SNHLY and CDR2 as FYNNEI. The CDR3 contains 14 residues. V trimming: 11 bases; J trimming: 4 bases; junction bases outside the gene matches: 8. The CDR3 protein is CAGQGRLVTGELFF. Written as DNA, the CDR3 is TGTGCCGGACAGGGGCGCCTGGTCACCGGGGAGCTGTTTTTT.

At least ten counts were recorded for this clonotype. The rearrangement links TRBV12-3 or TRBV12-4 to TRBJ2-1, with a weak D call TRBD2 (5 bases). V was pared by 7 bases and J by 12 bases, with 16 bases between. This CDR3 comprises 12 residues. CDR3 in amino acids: CASTQQAAGQFF. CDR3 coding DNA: TGTGCCAGCACCCAGCAAGCGGCGGGGCAGTTCTTC.